This record concerns one TCR beta chain sequence. Its specificity is not known. Produced via immunoSEQ multiplex PCR; TCRdb's table is partial and in-frame only. The sample contains some 36,000 clones, roughly 94% of which appear only once. These data originate in a study of T cell clonotyping in hematopoietic cell transplantation. Study context: Cytoreduction preceded collection of pretransplant recipient samples. Overall study results and limits: Graft donor and pretransplant recipient Inverse Simpson Index values predicted broader posttransplant TCR diversity. No sorting was done, leaving CD4 and CD8 contributions mixed.

The trim removed 0 bases at V and 7 bases at J, leaving 6 bases unmatched. Germline values: CDR1 SGHTA, CDR2 FQGNSA. This CDR3 comprises 15 residues. As for time point: recipient sample about 28 days before transplant, after cytoreduction. The sequence was obtained from a man aged 35-49 years with chronic myeloid leukemia. Some clones in this sample may be carry-over from other donors' samples. The starting material was peripheral blood mononuclear cells, obtained before stem cell transplant. The rearrangement links TRBV7-2 to TRBJ1-5, with 7 bases matching TRBD1. The CDR3 bases are TGTGCCAGCAGCTTAGCGGCAGGGGGGGGACAGCCCCAGCATTTT. Translated: CASSLAAGGGQPQHF. Using reference TRBV7-2 and TRBJ1-5 for the parts outside the CDR3, the full variable domain is GAGVSQSPSNKVTEKGKDVELRCDPISGHTALYWYRQSLGQGLEFLIYFQGNSAPDKSGLPSDRFSAERTGGSVSTLTIQRTQQEDSAVYLCASSLAAGGGQPQHFGDGTRLSIL.